This T cell receptor (beta chain) was recorded in a study of cytomegalovirus exposure and HLA in healthy donors. Study outcomes and limitations: Across HLA loci, a later analysis found differing TCR association rates, with DRB1 most and HLA-C fewest. A few CMV-associated chains proved CMV antigen-specific in vitro.

Concerning this clone: What it recognizes is unknown.

Both 60 Vbeta primers and 13 Jbeta primers went into the PCR. Authors' analysis steps: In a later analysis, some 11 million of about 80 million unique beta chains occurred in at least two donors. The repertoire was sequenced with immunoSEQ multiplex PCR; TCRdb's copy has only in-frame clones and lacks some. The DNA was the basis for D and trimming; V, J and clone size are from that table. The sample lists about 150,000 clones, around 78% seen once, with 1.5% to 2% in the top ten. Germline CDR1 and CDR2: SGHRS and YFSETQ. This CDR3 is 17 amino acids long. J gave up 3 bases and V 1 base, and 9 bases lay outside the gene matches.

J is TRBJ1-4 and V is TRBV5-1, with 7 bases aligning to TRBD1. The specimen was PBMCs. This receptor was obtained from a woman between 18 and 29 years old in good health and CMV-seronegative. DNA of the CDR3: TGCGCCAGCAGCTTGCGGAGGGCAGGGGGACCTAATGAAAAACTGTTTTTT. This codes for CASSLRRAGGPNEKLFF.